This T cell receptor beta chain was recorded in a study of T cells in Graves' hyperthyroidism and ophthalmopathy. For the study at large: The authors collected peripheral blood at initial diagnosis, before any treatment.

This clonotype was seen more than once but under ten times. RNA transcripts provided the source from which TCR beta CDR3 regions were amplified. When the TCR CDR3 underwent first-round RT-PCR, the HTBI primer set was used. TCRdb analysed the multiplex PCR reads with MiXCR anew, one entry per CDR3 protein. This table holds some 560,000 distinct CDR3 sequences, about 15% found once. Sequenced sample: blood. This TCR was sampled from a woman between 40 and 55 years old with Graves' hyperthyroidism.

DNA of the CDR3: TGCGCCAGCAGCCAAACGGGACTAGCGGGCACAGATACGCAGTATTTT. This encodes CASSQTGLAGTDTQYF. This chain joins TRBV4-1 and TRBJ2-3; 11 bases line up with TRBD2. This CDR3 region has 16 residues. In germline, CDR1 is MGHRA, CDR2 YSYEKL. Trimming removed 2 bases from V and 1 base from J; junction bases left unmatched: 2.